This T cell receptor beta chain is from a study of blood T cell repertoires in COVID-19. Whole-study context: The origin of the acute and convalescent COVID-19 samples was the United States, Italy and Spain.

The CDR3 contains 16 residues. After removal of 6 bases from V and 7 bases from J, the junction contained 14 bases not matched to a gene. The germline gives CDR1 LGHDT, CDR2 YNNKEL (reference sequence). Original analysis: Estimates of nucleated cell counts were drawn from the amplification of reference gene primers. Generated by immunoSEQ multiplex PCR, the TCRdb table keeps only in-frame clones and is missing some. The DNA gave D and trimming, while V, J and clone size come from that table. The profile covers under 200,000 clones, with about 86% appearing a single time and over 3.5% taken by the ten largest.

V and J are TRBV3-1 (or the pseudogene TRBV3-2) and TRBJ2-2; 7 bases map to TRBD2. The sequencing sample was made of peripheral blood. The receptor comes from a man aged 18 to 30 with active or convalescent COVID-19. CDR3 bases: TGTGCCAGCAGACGTGCCGGTAGCGGGTTGATCGGGGAGCTGTTTTTT. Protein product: CASRRAGSGLIGELFF.